This T cell receptor beta chain was profiled in a study of blood T cell repertoires in COVID-19. In the study overall: The cDNA or gDNA used as material had been derived from T cells, B-cell-depleted T cells, or PBMCs.

The protocol was immunoSEQ multiplex PCR, while the TCRdb copy is restricted to in-frame clones and leaves out a portion. The sample lists around 130,000 clones, 80% to 90% seen once, with roughly 12% in the top ten. This clone has only a few counts. V was shortened by 2 bases and J by 5 bases, with 16 bases between the two germline ends. The CDR3 loop spans 17 amino acids. CDR1 and CDR2 from the germline V gene are MNHEY and SVGEGT. This TCR was sampled from a human donor in a cohort sampled during active COVID-19. The V gene is TRBV6-2 or TRBV6-3, the J gene TRBJ1-6, with TRBD1 as a possible D gene (6 bases). Source material: peripheral blood. The CDR3 here is CASSYALGAGDNSPLHF. In nucleotides, the CDR3 is TGTGCCAGCAGTTACGCCCTGGGGGCAGGGGATAATTCACCCCTCCACTTT.